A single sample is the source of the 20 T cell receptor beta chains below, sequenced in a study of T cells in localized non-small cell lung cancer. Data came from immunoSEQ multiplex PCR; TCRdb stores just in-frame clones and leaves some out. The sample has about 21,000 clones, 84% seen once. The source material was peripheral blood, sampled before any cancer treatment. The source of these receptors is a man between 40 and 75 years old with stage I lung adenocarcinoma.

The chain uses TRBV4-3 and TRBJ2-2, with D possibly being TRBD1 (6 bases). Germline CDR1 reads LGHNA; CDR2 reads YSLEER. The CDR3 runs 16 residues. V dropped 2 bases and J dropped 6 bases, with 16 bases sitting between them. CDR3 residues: CASSQPFQGMAGELFF. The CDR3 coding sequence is TGCGCCAGCAGCCAACCTTTTCAGGGGATGGCCGGGGAGCTGTTTTTT.

The CDR3 here is CASSLGVRENYEQYF. For the CDR3, the DNA is TGTGCCAGCAGCTTGGGGGTGAGGGAGAACTACGAGCAGTACTTC. The chain carries TRBV5-4 and TRBJ2-7, with D possibly matching TRBD2 (5 bases). The CDR3 is made up of 15 amino acids. CDR1 is SGHNT, CDR2 YYREEE, per germline (reference sequence). The V end was cut by 0 bases, the J end by 3 bases, with 13 bases between.

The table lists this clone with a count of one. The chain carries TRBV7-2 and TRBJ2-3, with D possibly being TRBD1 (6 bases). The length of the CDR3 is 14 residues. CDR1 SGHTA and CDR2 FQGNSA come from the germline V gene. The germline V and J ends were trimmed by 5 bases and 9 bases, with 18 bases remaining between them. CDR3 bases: TGTGCCAGCAGCCCTTACCAAGCAGGGGAGACGCAGTATTTT. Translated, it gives CASSPYQAGETQYF.

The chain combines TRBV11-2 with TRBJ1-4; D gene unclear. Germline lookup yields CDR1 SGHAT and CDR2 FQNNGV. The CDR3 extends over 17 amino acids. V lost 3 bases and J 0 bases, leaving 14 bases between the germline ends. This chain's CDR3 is CASSFAAYGATNEKLFF. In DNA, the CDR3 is TGTGCCAGCAGCTTTGCCGCCTACGGTGCAACTAATGAAAAACTGTTTTTT.

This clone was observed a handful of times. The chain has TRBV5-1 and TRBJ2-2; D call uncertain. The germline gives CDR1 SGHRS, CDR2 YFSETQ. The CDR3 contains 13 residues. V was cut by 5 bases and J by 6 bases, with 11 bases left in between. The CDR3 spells CASSGSVSGELFF. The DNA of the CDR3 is TGCGCCAGCAGTGGATCAGTGTCCGGGGAGCTGTTTTTT.

CDR3 DNA sequence: TGTGCCAGCAGCTTGCTAGCGGGAGTGTACAATGAGCAGTTCTTC. This sequence encodes CASSLLAGVYNEQFF. The chain joins TRBV9 to TRBJ2-1; 10 nucleotides match TRBD2. From germline, CDR1 is SGDLS and CDR2 YYNGEE. The J segment lost 4 bases and the V segment lost 4 bases, leaving 5 bases of the junction unmatched. The CDR3 has 15 residues. Combining the CDR3 with reference TRBV9 and TRBJ2-1 gives the whole variable domain DSGVTQTPKHLITATGQRVTLRCSPRSGDLSVYWYQQSLDQGLQFLIQYYNGEERAKGNILERFSAQQFPDLHSELNLSSLELGDSALYFCASSLLAGVYNEQFFGPGTRLTVL.

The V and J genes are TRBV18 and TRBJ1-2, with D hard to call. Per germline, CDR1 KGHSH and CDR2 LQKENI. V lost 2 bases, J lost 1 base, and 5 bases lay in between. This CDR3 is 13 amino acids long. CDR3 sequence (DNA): TGTGCCAGCTCACCAGACATTAACTATGGCTACACCTTC. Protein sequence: CASSPDINYGYTF.

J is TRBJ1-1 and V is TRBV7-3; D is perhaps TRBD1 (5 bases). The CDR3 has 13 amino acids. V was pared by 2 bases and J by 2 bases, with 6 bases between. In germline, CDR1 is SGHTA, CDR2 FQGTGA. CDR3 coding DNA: TGTGCCAGCAGCTTAGACAGTAACACTGAAGCTTTCTTT. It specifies CASSLDSNTEAFF.

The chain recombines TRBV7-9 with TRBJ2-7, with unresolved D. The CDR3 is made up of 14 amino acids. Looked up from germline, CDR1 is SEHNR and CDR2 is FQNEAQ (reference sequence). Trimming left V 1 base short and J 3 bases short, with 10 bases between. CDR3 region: CASSLGSLLYEQYF. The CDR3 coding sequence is TGTGCCAGCAGCTTAGGGAGTCTCCTCTACGAGCAGTACTTC.

The CDR3 loop reads CASSLEGASGRLNQETQYF. In nucleotides, the CDR3 is TGTGCCAGCAGTCTTGAGGGGGCTAGCGGGAGACTAAACCAAGAGACCCAGTACTTC. The V and J genes are TRBV28 and TRBJ2-5; TRBD2 matches at 10 bases. V lost 5 bases, J lost 0 bases, and 15 bases stayed unmatched. This CDR3 has 19 residues. Germline V CDR1 and CDR2: MDHEN, SYDVKM.

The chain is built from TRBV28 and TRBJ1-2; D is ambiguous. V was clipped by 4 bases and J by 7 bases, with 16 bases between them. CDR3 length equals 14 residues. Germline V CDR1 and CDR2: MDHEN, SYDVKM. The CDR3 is CASSSDDGYRGYTF. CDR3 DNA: TGTGCCAGCAGTTCGGACGACGGTTATCGTGGCTACACCTTC.

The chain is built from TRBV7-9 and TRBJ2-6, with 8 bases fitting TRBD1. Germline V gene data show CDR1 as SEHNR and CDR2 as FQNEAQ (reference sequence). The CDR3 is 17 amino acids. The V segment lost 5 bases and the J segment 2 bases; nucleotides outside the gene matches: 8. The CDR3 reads CASSLGQGETGANVLTF. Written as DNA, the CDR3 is TGTGCCAGCAGCCTCGGACAGGGTGAGACTGGGGCCAACGTCCTGACTTTC.

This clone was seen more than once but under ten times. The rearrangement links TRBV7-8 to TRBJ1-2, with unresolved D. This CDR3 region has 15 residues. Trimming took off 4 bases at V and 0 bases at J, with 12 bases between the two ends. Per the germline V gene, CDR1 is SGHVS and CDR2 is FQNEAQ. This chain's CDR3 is CASSSRTGTNYGYTF. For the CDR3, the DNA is TGTGCCAGCAGCTCCCGTACCGGGACTAACTATGGCTACACCTTC.

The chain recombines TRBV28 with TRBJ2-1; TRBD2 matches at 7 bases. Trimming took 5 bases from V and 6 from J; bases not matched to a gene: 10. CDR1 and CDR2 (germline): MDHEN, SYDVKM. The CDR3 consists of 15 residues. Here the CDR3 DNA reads TGTGCCAGCAGTGATATAGGGAGCGGGGCCAATGAGCAGTTCTTC. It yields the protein CASSDIGSGANEQFF.

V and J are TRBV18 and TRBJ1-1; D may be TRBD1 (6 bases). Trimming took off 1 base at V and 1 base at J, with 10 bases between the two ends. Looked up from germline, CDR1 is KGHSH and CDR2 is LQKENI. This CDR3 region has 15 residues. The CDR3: CASSPQQGRNTEAFF. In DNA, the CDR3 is TGTGCCAGCTCACCACAACAGGGCCGGAACACTGAAGCTTTCTTT.

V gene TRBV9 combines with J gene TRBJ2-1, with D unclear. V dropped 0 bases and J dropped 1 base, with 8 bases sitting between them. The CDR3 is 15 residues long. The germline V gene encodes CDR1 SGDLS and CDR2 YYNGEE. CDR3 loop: CASSVGSGSYNEQFF. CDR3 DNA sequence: TGTGCCAGCAGCGTAGGGTCGGGTTCCTACAATGAGCAGTTCTTC.

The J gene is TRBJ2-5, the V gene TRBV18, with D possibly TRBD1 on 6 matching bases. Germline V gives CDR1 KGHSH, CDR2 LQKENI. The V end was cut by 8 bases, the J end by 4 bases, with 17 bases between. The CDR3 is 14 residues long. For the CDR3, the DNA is TGTGCCAGCCACTATGACAGGAGCGGAGAGACCCAGTACTTC. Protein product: CASHYDRSGETQYF.

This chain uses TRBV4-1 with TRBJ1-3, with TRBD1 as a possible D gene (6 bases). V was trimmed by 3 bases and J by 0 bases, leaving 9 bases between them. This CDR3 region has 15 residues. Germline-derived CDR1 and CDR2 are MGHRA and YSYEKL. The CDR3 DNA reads TGCGCCAGCAGCCAGACAGGCGTCTCTGGAAACACCATATATTTT. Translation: CASSQTGVSGNTIYF.

CDR3 region: CASSIQVGGPYEQYF. As DNA, the CDR3 is TGTGCCAGCAGTATACAGGTGGGGGGACCCTACGAGCAGTACTTC. J is TRBJ2-7 and V is TRBV2; maybe TRBD2 (6 bases). This CDR3 spans 15 amino acids. The V gene's germline CDR1 is SNHLY and CDR2 FYNNEI. V was pared by 5 bases and J by 2 bases, with 16 bases between.

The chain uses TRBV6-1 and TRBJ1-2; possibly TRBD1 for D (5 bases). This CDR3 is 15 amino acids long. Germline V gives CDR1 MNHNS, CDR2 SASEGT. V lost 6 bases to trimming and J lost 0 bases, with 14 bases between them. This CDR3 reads CASRLDRASNYGYTF. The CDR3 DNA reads TGTGCCAGCAGACTCGACAGAGCTTCTAACTATGGCTACACCTTC.